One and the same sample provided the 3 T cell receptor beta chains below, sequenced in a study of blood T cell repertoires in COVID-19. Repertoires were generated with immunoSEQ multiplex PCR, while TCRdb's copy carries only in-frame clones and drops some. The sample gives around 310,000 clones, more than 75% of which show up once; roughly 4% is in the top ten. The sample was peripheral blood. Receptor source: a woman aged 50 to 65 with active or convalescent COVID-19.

The CDR3 region has the DNA TGTGCCAGCAGTGATGACAGTTATCATGAGCAGTTCTTC. It codes for CASSDDSYHEQFF. The chain joins TRBV2 to TRBJ2-1, with D perhaps TRBD1 (5 bases). V shed 3 bases and J shed 8 bases, with 11 bases lying between them. CDR3 length: 13 residues. Germline V gene lookup returns CDR1 SNHLY and CDR2 FYNNEI.

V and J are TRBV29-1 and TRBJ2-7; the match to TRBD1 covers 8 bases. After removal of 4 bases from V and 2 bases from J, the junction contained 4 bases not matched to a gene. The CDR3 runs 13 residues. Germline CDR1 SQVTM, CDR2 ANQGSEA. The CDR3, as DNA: TGCAGCGTTGTGGACAGGGTAACCTACGAGCAGTACTTC. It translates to CSVVDRVTYEQYF.

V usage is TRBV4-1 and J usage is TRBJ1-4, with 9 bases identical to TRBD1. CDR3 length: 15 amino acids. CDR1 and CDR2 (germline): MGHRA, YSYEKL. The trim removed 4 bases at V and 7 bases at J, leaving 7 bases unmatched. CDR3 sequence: CASSPRQGGGEKLFF. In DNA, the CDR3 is TGCGCCAGCAGCCCCAGACAGGGGGGCGGTGAAAAACTGTTTTTT.